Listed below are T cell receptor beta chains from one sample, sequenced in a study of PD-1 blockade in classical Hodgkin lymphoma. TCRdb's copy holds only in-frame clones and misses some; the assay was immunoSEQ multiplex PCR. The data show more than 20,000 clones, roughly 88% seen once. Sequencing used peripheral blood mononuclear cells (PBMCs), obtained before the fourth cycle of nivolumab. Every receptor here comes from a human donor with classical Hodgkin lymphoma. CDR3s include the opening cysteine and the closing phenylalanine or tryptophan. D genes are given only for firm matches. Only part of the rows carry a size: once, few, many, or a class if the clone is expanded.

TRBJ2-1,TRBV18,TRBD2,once,CASSPGLAGYNEQFF,TGTGCCAGCTCACCGGGACTAGCGGGGTACAATGAGCAGTTCTTC
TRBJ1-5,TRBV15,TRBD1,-,CATSIDRGSNQPQHF,TGTGCCACCAGCATCGACAGGGGAAGCAATCAGCCCCAGCATTTT
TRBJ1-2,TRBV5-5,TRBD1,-,CASSWTGGIYGYTF,TGTGCCAGCAGCTGGACAGGGGGCATCTATGGCTACACCTTC
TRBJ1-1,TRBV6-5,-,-,CASSPVRGNTEAFF,TGTGCCAGCAGCCCTGTTCGGGGGAACACTGAAGCTTTCTTT
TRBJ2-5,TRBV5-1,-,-,CASSLFRPVETQYF,TGCGCCAGCAGCTTGTTCAGGCCAGTAGAGACCCAGTACTTC
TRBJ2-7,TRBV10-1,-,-,CASSESSGRADEQYF,TGCGCCAGCAGTGAGTCCTCAGGGCGGGCGGACGAGCAGTACTTC
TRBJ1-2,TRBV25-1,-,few,CASSTAYYGYTF,TGTGCCAGCAGTACAGCTTACTATGGCTACACCTTC
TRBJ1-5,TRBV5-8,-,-,CASSQGSAPSQPQHF,TGTGCCAGCAGTCAGGGGAGCGCGCCGAGTCAGCCCCAGCATTTT
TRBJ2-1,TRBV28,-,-,CASTDPAGWFF,TGTGCCAGCACCGACCCCGCGGGGTGGTTCTTC
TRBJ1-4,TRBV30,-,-,CAWSVKQANEKLFF,TGTGCCTGGAGTGTAAAACAGGCTAATGAAAAACTGTTTTTT
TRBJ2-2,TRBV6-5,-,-,CASSQGGPDTGELFF,TGTGCCAGCAGTCAGGGTGGGCCCGACACCGGGGAGCTGTTTTTT
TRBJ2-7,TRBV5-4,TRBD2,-,CASSQALAGPYYEQYF,TGTGCCAGCAGCCAGGCTTTAGCGGGACCCTACTACGAGCAGTACTTC
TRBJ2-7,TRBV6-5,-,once,CASSYSRVGSYEQYF,TGTGCCAGCAGTTACTCGAGGGTTGGCTCCTACGAGCAGTACTTC
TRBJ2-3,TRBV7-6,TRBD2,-,CASSLGGGAGDTQYF,TGTGCCAGCAGCTTAGGCGGGGGGGCCGGAGATACGCAGTATTTT
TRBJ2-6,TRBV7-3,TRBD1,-,CASSLGQGASGANVLTF,TGTGCCAGCAGCTTGGGACAGGGGGCTTCTGGGGCCAACGTCCTGACTTTC
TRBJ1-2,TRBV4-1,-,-,CASSQPEVANYGYTF,TGCGCCAGCAGCCAGCCGGAGGTAGCTAACTATGGCTACACCTTC
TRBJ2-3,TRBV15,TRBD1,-,CATSIDRGGITDTQYF,TGTGCCACCAGCATTGACAGGGGAGGAATCACAGATACGCAGTATTTT
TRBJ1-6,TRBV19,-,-,CASSDSREMRSPLHF,TGTGCCAGTAGTGACAGCAGGGAGATGCGTTCACCCCTCCACTTT
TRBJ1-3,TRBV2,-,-,CASSEWFPGNTIYF,TGTGCCAGCAGTGAGTGGTTTCCTGGAAACACCATATATTTT
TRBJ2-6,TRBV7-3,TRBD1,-,CASSPGTERTGANVLTF,TGTGCCAGCAGCCCCGGGACAGAGAGGACTGGGGCCAACGTCCTGACTTTC
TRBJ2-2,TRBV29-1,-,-,CSVLLRGGELFF,TGCAGCGTTCTCCTCAGGGGCGGGGAGCTGTTTTTT
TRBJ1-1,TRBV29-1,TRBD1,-,CSIASGQGPYKAFF,TGCAGCATTGCGTCAGGACAGGGTCCCTACAAAGCTTTCTTT
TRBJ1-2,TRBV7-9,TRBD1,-,CASTQGGADGYTF,TGTGCCAGCACGCAAGGGGGCGCGGATGGCTACACCTTC
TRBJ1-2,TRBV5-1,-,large,CASSLEVAAYGYTF,TGCGCCAGCAGCTTGGAGGTGGCTGCTTATGGCTACACCTTC
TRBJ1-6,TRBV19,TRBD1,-,CASTQGVTGNSPLHF,TGTGCCAGTACCCAGGGGGTCACTGGTAATTCACCCCTCCACTTT
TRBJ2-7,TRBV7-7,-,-,CASSLPPIGSDEQYF,TGTGCCAGCAGCTTACCCCCGATAGGGAGCGACGAGCAGTACTTC
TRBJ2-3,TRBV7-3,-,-,CASSIDSAHTQYF,TGTGCCAGCAGCATAGACAGCGCACATACGCAGTATTTT
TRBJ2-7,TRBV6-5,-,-,CASSYSFGGIYEQYF,TGTGCCAGCAGTTACTCGTTTGGGGGGATCTACGAGCAGTACTTC
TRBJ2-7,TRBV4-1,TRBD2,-,CASSQVGTSMDEQYF,TGCGCCAGCAGCCAGGTTGGGACTAGCATGGACGAGCAGTACTTC
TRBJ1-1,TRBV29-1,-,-,CSVYSGTTEAFF,TGCAGCGTGTATTCGGGGACCACTGAAGCTTTCTTT
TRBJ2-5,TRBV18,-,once,CASSPPSGRRETQYF,TGTGCCAGCTCACCACCGTCGGGGAGGAGGGAGACCCAGTACTTC